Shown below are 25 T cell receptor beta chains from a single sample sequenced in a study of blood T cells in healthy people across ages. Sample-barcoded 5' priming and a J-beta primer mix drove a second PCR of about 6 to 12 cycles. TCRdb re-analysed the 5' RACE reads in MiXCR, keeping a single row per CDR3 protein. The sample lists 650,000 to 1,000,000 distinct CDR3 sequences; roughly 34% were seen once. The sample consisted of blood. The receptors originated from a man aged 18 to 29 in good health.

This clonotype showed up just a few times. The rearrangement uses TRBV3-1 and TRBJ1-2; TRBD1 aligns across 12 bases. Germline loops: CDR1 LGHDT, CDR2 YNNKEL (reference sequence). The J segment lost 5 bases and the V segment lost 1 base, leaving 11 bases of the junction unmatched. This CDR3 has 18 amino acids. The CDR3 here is CASSQGYSGTGGDYGYTF. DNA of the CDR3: TGTGCCAGCAGCCAAGGCTATTCCGGGACAGGGGGCGATTATGGCTACACCTTC.

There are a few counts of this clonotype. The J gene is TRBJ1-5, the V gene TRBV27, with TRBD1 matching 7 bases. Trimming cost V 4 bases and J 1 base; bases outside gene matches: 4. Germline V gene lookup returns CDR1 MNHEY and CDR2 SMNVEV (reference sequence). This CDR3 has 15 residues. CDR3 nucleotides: TGTGCCAGCAGTTCGGGACAGACAAGCAATCAGCCCCAGCATTTT. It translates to CASSSGQTSNQPQHF.

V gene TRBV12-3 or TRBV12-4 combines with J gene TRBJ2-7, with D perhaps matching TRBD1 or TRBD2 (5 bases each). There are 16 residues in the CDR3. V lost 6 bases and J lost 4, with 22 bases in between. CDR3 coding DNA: TGTGCCAGCAGCTCCGTTGGGGCGGAGGTGTATTACGAGCAGTACTTC. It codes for CASSSVGAEVYYEQYF.

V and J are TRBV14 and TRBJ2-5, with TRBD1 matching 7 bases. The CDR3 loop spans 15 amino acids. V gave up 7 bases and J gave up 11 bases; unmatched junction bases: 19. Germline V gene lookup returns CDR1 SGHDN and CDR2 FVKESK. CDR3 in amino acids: CASNQRSRDSSGQYF. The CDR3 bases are TGTGCCAGCAACCAGAGGTCCCGGGACAGTAGTGGGCAGTACTTC.

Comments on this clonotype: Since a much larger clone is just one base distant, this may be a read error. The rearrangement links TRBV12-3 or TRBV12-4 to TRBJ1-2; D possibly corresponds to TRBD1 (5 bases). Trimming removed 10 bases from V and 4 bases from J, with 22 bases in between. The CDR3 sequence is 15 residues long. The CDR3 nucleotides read TGTGCCAACAGCCTAAGCGGTGCCGGGACCTATGGCTACACCTTC. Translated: CANSLSGAGTYGYTF.

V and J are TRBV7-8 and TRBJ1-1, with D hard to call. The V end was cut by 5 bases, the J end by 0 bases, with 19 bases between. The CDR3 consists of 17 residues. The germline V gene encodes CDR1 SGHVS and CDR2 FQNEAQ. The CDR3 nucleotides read TGTGCCAGCAGCGCAGTGGGTTGGCGGACCATGAACACTGAAGCTTTCTTT. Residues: CASSAVGWRTMNTEAFF.

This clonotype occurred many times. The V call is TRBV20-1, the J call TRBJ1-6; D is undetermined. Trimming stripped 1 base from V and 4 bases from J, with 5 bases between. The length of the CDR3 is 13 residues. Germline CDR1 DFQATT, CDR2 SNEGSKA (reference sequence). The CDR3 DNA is TGCAGTGCTAGAGCGGGGTATAATTCACCCCTCCACTTT. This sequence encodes CSARAGYNSPLHF.

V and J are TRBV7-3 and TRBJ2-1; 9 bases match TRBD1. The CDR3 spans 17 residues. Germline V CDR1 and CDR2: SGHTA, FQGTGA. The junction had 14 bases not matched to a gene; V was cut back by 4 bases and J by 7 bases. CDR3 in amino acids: CASSSPVGTGSANEQFF. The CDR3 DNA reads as TGTGCCAGCAGCTCCCCCGTCGGGACAGGGTCTGCGAATGAGCAGTTCTTC. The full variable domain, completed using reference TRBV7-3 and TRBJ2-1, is GAGVSQTPSNKVTEKGKYVELRCDPISGHTALYWYRQSLGQGPEFLIYFQGTGAADDSGLPNDRFFAVRPEGSVSTLKIQRTERGDSAVYLCASSSPVGTGSANEQFFGPGTRLTVL.

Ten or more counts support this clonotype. This chain's CDR3 is CASSSTSGGPQETQYF. The CDR3 region has the DNA TGTGCCAGCAGTTCGACTAGCGGGGGACCTCAAGAGACCCAGTACTTC. The chain is built from TRBV12-3 or TRBV12-4 and TRBJ2-5; 12 bases align to TRBD2. The CDR3 has 16 residues. V lost 4 bases, J lost 2 bases, and 5 bases stayed unmatched.

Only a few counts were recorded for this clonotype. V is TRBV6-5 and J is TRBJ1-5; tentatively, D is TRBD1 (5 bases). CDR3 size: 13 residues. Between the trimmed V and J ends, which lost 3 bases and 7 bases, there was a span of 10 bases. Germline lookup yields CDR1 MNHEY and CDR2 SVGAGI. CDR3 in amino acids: CASSYGGRQPQHF. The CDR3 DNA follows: TGTGCCAGCAGTTATGGGGGACGGCAGCCCCAGCATTTT.

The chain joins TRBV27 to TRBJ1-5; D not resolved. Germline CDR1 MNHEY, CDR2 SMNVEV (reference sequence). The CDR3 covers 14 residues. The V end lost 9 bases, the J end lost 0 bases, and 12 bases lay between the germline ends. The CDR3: CASRRRHSNQPQHF. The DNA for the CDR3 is TGTGCCAGTCGCAGGAGACATAGCAATCAGCCCCAGCATTTT.

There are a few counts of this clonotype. Here the CDR3 DNA reads TGTGCCAGCAGTGTAGACAGGGCTGGGTTCTTC. It codes for CASSVDRAGFF. The V gene is TRBV2, the J gene TRBJ2-1; 7 bases agree with TRBD1. V lost 4 bases to trimming and J lost 15 bases; unmatched junction nucleotides: 6. Germline values: CDR1 SNHLY, CDR2 FYNNEI. The CDR3 length is 11 residues. Variable domain in full (rest from reference TRBV2 and TRBJ2-1): EPEVTQTPSHQVTQMGQEVILRCVPISNHLYFYWYRQILGQKVEFLVSFYNNEISEKSEIFDDQFSVERPDGSNFTLKIRSTKLEDSAMYFCASSVDRAGFFGPGTRLTVL.

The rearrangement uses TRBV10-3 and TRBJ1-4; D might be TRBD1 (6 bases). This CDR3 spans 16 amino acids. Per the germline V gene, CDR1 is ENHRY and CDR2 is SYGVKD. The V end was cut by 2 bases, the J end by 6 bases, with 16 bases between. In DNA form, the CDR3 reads TGTGCCATCAGTGAGAGGGTAACAGGGTCGGATGAAAAACTGTTTTTT. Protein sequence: CAISERVTGSDEKLFF.

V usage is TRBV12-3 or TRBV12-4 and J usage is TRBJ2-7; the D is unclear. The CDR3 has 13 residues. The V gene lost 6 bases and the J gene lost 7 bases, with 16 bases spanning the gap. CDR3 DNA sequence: TGTGCCAGCAGCCCCGCAGTGGTCGGTGAGCAGTACTTC. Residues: CASSPAVVGEQYF.

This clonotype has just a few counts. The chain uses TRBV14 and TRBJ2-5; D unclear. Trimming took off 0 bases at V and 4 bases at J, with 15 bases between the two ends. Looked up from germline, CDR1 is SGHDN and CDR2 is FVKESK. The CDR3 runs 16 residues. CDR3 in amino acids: CASSQENSPGLETQYF. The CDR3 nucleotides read TGTGCCAGCAGCCAAGAGAACAGCCCGGGCTTAGAGACCCAGTACTTC.

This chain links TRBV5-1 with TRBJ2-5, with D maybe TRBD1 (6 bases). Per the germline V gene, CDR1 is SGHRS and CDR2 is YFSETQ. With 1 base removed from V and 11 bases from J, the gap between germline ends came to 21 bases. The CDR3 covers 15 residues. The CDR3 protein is CASSLWGPANNEQYF. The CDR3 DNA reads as TGCGCCAGCAGCTTGTGGGGGCCGGCAAACAATGAGCAGTACTTC.

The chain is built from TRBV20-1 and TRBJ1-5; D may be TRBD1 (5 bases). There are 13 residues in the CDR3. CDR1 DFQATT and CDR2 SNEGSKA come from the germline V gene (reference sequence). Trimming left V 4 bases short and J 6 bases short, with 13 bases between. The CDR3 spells CSAMGVSGQPQHF. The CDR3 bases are TGCAGTGCTATGGGGGTTAGCGGTCAGCCCCAGCATTTT.

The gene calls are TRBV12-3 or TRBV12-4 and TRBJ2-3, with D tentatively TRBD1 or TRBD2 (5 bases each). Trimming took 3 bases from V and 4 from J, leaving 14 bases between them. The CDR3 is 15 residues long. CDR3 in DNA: TGTGCCAGCAGTTTCCGAGGGGTGTTCGCAGATACGCAGTATTTT. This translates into CASSFRGVFADTQYF.

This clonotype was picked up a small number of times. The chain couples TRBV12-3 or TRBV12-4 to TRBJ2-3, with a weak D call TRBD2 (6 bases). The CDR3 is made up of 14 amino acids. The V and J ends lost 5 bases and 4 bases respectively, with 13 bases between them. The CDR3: CASSGGVAADTQYF. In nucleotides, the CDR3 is TGTGCCAGCAGTGGCGGGGTAGCGGCAGATACGCAGTATTTT.

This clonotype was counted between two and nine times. The DNA of the CDR3 is TGTGCCAGCAGTCCCGGGGAGTTGCACCACGAGCAGTACTTC. Protein: CASSPGELHHEQYF. The chain is built from TRBV27 and TRBJ2-7; D is possibly TRBD2 (5 bases). Trimming stripped 5 bases from V and 5 bases from J, with 16 bases between. Germline CDR1 reads MNHEY; CDR2 reads SMNVEV (reference sequence). The CDR3 contains 14 residues.

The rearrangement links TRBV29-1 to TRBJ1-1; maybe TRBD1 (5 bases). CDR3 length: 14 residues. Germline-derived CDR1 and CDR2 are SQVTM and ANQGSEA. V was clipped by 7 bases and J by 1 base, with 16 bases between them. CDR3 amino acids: CSATKSGANTEAFF. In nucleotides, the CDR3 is TGCAGCGCTACAAAGTCCGGGGCGAACACTGAAGCTTTCTTT.

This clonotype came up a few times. Here the CDR3 reads CSASSAGGVYEQYF. The CDR3 DNA is TGCAGTGCTAGTTCGGCAGGGGGCGTCTACGAGCAGTACTTC. The genes are TRBV20-1 and TRBJ2-7; TRBD1 agrees at 8 bases. Germline values: CDR1 DFQATT, CDR2 SNEGSKA (reference sequence). The J segment lost 3 bases and the V segment lost 3 bases, leaving 7 bases of the junction unmatched. The CDR3 consists of 14 residues.

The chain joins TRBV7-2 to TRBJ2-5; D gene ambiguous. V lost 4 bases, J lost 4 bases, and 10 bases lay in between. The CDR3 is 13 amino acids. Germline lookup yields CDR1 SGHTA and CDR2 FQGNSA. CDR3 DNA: TGTGCCAGCAGCTACAAACCGGGAGAGACCCAGTACTTC. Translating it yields CASSYKPGETQYF.

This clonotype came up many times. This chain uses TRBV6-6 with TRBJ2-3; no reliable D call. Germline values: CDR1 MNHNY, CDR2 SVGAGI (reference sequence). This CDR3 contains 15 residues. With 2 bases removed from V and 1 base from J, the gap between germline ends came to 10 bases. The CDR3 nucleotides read TGTGCCAGCAGTTACCCGAACTTAGGCACAGATACGCAGTATTTT. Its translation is CASSYPNLGTDTQYF.

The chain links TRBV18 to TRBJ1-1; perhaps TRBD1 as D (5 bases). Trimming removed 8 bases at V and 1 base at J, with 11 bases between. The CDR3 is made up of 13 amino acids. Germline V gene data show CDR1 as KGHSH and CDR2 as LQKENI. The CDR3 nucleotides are TGTGCCAGCGCGTCTCAGGGGAACACTGAAGCTTTCTTT. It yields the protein CASASQGNTEAFF.